This is a list of T cell receptor beta chains from one sample in a study of T cells in Graves' hyperthyroidism and ophthalmopathy. MiXCR, run by TCRdb on the multiplex PCR reads, gives a single entry per CDR3 protein. The table records 450,000 to 700,000 distinct CDR3 sequences, more than 45% of them present only once. The sample consisted of peripheral blood or thyroid tissue (not recorded which). The source of these receptors is an adult woman with Graves' disease, either hyperthyroidism or ophthalmopathy (not recorded which). The CDR3 runs from the conserved cysteine through the conserved F or W. A D gene is named only where the DNA matches it firmly. Part of the rows lack a size; the others show once, few, many or a class for expanded clones.

D	V	size	J	DNA	CDR3
.	TRBV28	many	TRBJ1-5	TGTGCCAGCAGAGTTCCCATCGAGGGGCAGCCCCAGCATTTT	CASRVPIEGQPQHF
.	TRBV7-9	many	TRBJ1-6	TGTGCCAGCAGCTGGGAGGAGAATTCACCCCTCCACTTT	CASSWEENSPLHF
TRBD2	TRBV7-9	many	TRBJ2-7	TGTGCCAGCAGCTTATCATACGGGACTAGCGAATCCTACGAGCAGTACTTC	CASSLSYGTSESYEQYF
TRBD1	TRBV15	.	TRBJ1-5	TGTGCCACCAGCTGGGGACAGGGGGCTCAGCCCCAGCATTTT	CATSWGQGAQPQHF
.	TRBV29-1	once	TRBJ2-2	TGCAGCGTTGGCCTGAACACCGGGGAGCTGTTTTTT	CSVGLNTGELFF
.	TRBV4-1	many	TRBJ2-7	TGCGCCAGTATGGGGACGCAGACTCCCCACGAGCAGTACTTC	CASMGTQTPHEQYF
.	TRBV5-1	many	TRBJ2-7	TGCGCCAGCAGCTTGGAATCCGGGACCGGTCTCCACTCCTACGAGCAGTACTTC	CASSLESGTGLHSYEQYF
.	TRBV7-9	.	TRBJ2-7	TGTGCCAGCAGTATTAGCGGACAGTTTGATCAAGACTTC	CASSISGQFDQDF
.	TRBV5-1	many	TRBJ1-4	TGCGCCAGCAGCCCCATGGACGGCGAGACAACTAATGAAAAACTGTTTTTT	CASSPMDGETTNEKLFF
.	TRBV5-1	many	TRBJ1-3	TGCGCCAGCAGTTCCGACCTATCTGGAAACACCATATATTTT	CASSSDLSGNTIYF
TRBD2	TRBV7-7	.	TRBJ2-7	TGTGCCAGCAGCCTAGTTGCGGGGGTCCACGAGCAGTACTTC	CASSLVAGVHEQYF
TRBD2	TRBV29-1	.	TRBJ2-7	TGCAGCGCCCTGACTAGCGGGAGTTCCTACGAGCAGTACTTC	CSALTSGSSYEQYF
.	TRBV20-1	many	TRBJ2-5	TGCAGTGCTAGAGAGAGCGTGGAAGAGACCCAGTACTTC	CSARESVEETQYF
.	TRBV30	many	TRBJ1-2	TGTGCCTGGAGAAGGGCTCATGGCTACACCTTC	CAWRRAHGYTF
TRBD1	TRBV29-1	.	TRBJ2-7	TGCAGCGTTAGACAGGGGACGGACGAGCAGTACTTC	CSVRQGTDEQYF
.	TRBV19	.	TRBJ1-5	TGTGCCAGTAGTATAGATCGACCGACCTTCCAGCCCCAGCATTTT	CASSIDRPTFQPQHF
.	TRBV12-3/TRBV12-4	.	TRBJ2-7	TGTGCCAGCACCTTGGGCAGCCGCTACGAGCAGTACTTC	CASTLGSRYEQYF
.	TRBV12-3/TRBV12-4	many	TRBJ1-4	TGTGCCAGCAGTCCGGAGTGGACCGCTAATGAAAAACTGTTTTTT	CASSPEWTANEKLFF
TRBD1	TRBV2	many	TRBJ1-5	TGTGCCAGCAGTGGCGGGACAGAACATCAGCCCCAGCATTTT	CASSGGTEHQPQHF
TRBD1	TRBV7-2	many	TRBJ1-2	TGTGCCAGCAGCCCGACAGGGTTCGATGGCTACACCTTC	CASSPTGFDGYTF
.	TRBV20-1	.	TRBJ1-5	TGCAGTGCTACCCCGGACAATCAGCCCCAGCATTTT	CSATPDNQPQHF
.	TRBV20-1	few	TRBJ1-4	TGCAGTGCTGAGGTGGGGGAAAAACTGTTTTTT	CSAEVGEKLFF
.	TRBV2	.	TRBJ2-7	TGTGCCAGCAGACAAGGGAGCTCCTACGAGCAGTACTTC	CASRQGSSYEQYF
TRBD2	TRBV7-9	few	TRBJ2-5	TGTGCCAGCAGCTTATGGTCTGGGAGGGAGGAGACCCAGTACTTC	CASSLWSGREETQYF
.	TRBV9	few	TRBJ1-3	TGTGCCAGCAAACCCGTAGCTGGAAACACCATATATTTT	CASKPVAGNTIYF
.	TRBV27	.	TRBJ1-1	TGTGCCAGCAGTTTATCCACAGTGGGTTCCTCTGAAGCTTTCTTT	CASSLSTVGSSEAFF
TRBD1	TRBV27	many	TRBJ1-2	TGTGCCAGCAGTTCGTGGGGACAGGGGGGAGGAGGCTACACCTTC	CASSSWGQGGGGYTF
TRBD1	TRBV11-2	.	TRBJ1-2	TGTGCCAGCAGCCGCCAGACAGGGGGCTTTGATGGCTACACCTTC	CASSRQTGGFDGYTF
.	TRBV19	many	TRBJ1-1	TGTGCCAGTGAGGATGGACCGATGAACACTGAAGCTTTCTTT	CASEDGPMNTEAFF
TRBD1	TRBV5-8	.	TRBJ1-5	TGTGCCAGCAGCTCACACGGGACAGCTTACGAGCAGCCCCAGCATTTT	CASSSHGTAYEQPQHF
.	TRBV29-1	few	TRBJ1-1	TGCAGCGTTTCTCAGGGGCATAGTGAAGCTTTCTTT	CSVSQGHSEAFF
.	TRBV12-3/TRBV12-4	many	TRBJ1-1	TGTGCCAGCAGTTTAAATCCGGCAGAGAACACTGAAGCTTTCTTT	CASSLNPAENTEAFF